The 11 T cell receptor beta chains below all came from one sample that was sequenced in a study of T cell changes during pregnancy in multiple sclerosis. TCRdb's copy holds only in-frame clones and misses some; the assay was immunoSEQ multiplex PCR. The data show under 70,000 clones, with about 91% seen just once and about 0.8% held by the top ten. The material was CD4+ T cells from peripheral blood mononuclear cells, obtained in the first trimester of pregnancy. These receptors were obtained from a female donor with multiple sclerosis, enrolled in a pregnancy study.

The table lists this clone with a few counts. The V gene is TRBV6-5, the J gene TRBJ1-5, with a possible D match to TRBD1 (6 bases). The length of the CDR3 is 14 residues. Germline V CDR1 and CDR2: MNHEY, SVGAGI. Trimming took 6 bases from V and 2 from J, leaving 11 bases between them. CDR3 loop: CASRDRQGNQPQHF. The CDR3 nucleotides are TGTGCCAGCAGAGACCGACAGGGCAATCAGCCCCAGCATTTT.

This clone occurred once. The chain employs TRBV7-9 and TRBJ1-2; D call uncertain. Germline V gene data show CDR1 as SEHNR and CDR2 as FQNEAQ (reference sequence). The CDR3 is made up of 14 amino acids. V gave up 8 bases and J gave up 4 bases, with 17 bases separating them. CDR3 in amino acids: CASSRVVNSYGYTF. CDR3 nucleotides: TGTGCCAGCTCGCGGGTGGTTAACAGCTATGGCTACACCTTC.

This clone has only a few counts. The chain links TRBV27 to TRBJ1-1, with 7 bases that match TRBD1. Per germline, CDR1 MNHEY and CDR2 SMNVEV (reference sequence). CDR3 length: 13 residues. The V segment lost 4 bases and the J segment 4 bases; nucleotides outside the gene matches: 3. The CDR3 reads CASSSRGTTEAFF. CDR3 coding DNA: TGTGCCAGCAGTTCCAGGGGGACCACTGAAGCTTTCTTT.

V usage is TRBV6-5 and J usage is TRBJ1-5, with 9 nucleotides matching TRBD1. The CDR3 is made up of 13 amino acids. Germline values: CDR1 MNHEY, CDR2 SVGAGI. V gave up 2 bases and J gave up 9 bases; unmatched junction bases: 2. The CDR3 nucleotides are TGTGCCAGCAGTTACAAGGACAGGGGGCCCCAGCATTTT. Translation: CASSYKDRGPQHF.

This CDR3 reads CASSLGVASGGPANTGELFF. For the CDR3, the DNA is TGTGCCAGCAGCTTAGGGGTAGCGAGCGGGGGACCCGCGAACACCGGGGAGCTGTTTTTT. V and J are TRBV7-6 and TRBJ2-2, with 8 bases aligning to TRBD2. V lost 1 base and J lost 0; bases outside the gene matches: 13. Germline values: CDR1 SGHVS, CDR2 FNYEAQ. This CDR3 contains 20 residues.

The chain employs TRBV11-3 and TRBJ2-1; 9 positions agree with TRBD1. The CDR3 length is 16 residues. The V and J ends lost 1 base and 8 bases, in that order; junction bases with no gene match: 9. Germline-derived CDR1 and CDR2 are SGHNT and YENEEA. CDR3 coding DNA: TGTGCCAGCAGCTTAGGGGACAGGGTGAAAGGCGATGAGCAGTTCTTC. Translating it yields CASSLGDRVKGDEQFF.

The chain joins TRBV4-3 to TRBJ2-1, with 7 bases that match TRBD2. Germline lookup yields CDR1 LGHNA and CDR2 YSLEER. The V segment lost 0 bases and the J segment 6 bases; nucleotides outside the gene matches: 8. This CDR3 has 16 residues. Written as DNA, the CDR3 is TGCGCCAGCAGCCAAGAGTACGGCGGGGGAGCCAATGAGCAGTTCTTC. Translated: CASSQEYGGGANEQFF.

The chain links TRBV4-2 to TRBJ1-1; 9 bases agree with TRBD1. The CDR3 sequence is 18 residues long. Germline CDR1 reads LGHNA; CDR2 reads YNFKEQ. V gave up 5 bases and J gave up 4 bases; unmatched junction bases: 17. The CDR3 DNA sequence: TGTGCCAGCAGCGGTTTCGGGACAGGGAGCCGTAAAGGCACTGAAGCTTTCTTT. Translated: CASSGFGTGSRKGTEAFF.

The CDR3 coding sequence is TGTGCCTGGAGCCACGGGGTGGTGGCGGGCGAAAAACTGTTTTTT. Encoded protein: CAWSHGVVAGEKLFF. This chain joins TRBV30 and TRBJ1-4; D remains unclear. CDR1 is GTSNPN and CDR2 is SVGIG in the germline V gene (reference sequence). V lost 3 bases, J lost 8 bases, and 19 bases lay in between. The CDR3 totals 15 residues.

The rearrangement uses TRBV19 and TRBJ2-2, with TRBD2 matching over 7 bases. The germline CDR1 and CDR2 sequences are LNHDA and SQIVND (reference sequence). The ends lost 3 bases at V and 5 bases at J; junction bases unmatched: 6. This CDR3 region has 15 residues. DNA of the CDR3: TGTGCCAGTAGTATCGGGTGGGGGGGAACCGGGGAGCTGTTTTTT. Encoded protein: CASSIGWGGTGELFF. Complete variable domain (other parts from reference TRBV19 and TRBJ2-2): DGGITQSPKYLFRKEGQNVTLSCEQNLNHDAMYWYRQDPGQGLRLIYYSQIVNDFQKGDIAEGYSVSREKKESFPLTVTSAQKNPTAFYLCASSIGWGGTGELFFGEGSRLTVL.

This clone was picked up one time. The genes are TRBV4-3 and TRBJ1-2; 7 nucleotides agree with TRBD1. V shed 1 base and J 4 bases; nucleotides not matched to a gene: 6. Germline V gives CDR1 LGHNA, CDR2 YSLEER. The CDR3 covers 15 residues. The CDR3: CASSQATGSPYGYTF. In DNA form, the CDR3 reads TGCGCCAGCAGCCAAGCGACAGGGTCCCCCTATGGCTACACCTTC.